A selection of T cell receptor beta chains follows, all from one sample in a study of blood T cell repertoires in COVID-19. Some clones are missing from TCRdb's copy, which holds only in-frame ones; the method was immunoSEQ multiplex PCR. The table has about 110,000 clones, approximately 80% seen once. Sequencing was carried out using peripheral blood. Receptors were obtained from an elderly woman with active or convalescent COVID-19. Each CDR3 is given without its conserved first and last residue. A D gene is named only where the DNA matches it firmly.

J gene | V gene | D gene | CDR3 protein
TRBJ2-3 | TRBV7-2 | . | ASSLFAGYTDTQY
TRBJ2-2 | TRBV9 | TRBD2 | ASSVAGTNPRELF
TRBJ2-3 | TRBV9 | . | ASAGRPPTDTQY
TRBJ1-1 | TRBV28 | . | ASSPRTEAF
TRBJ1-2 | TRBV19 | TRBD1 | ASTLTGGLGYT
TRBJ2-7 | TRBV5-1 | TRBD2 | ASSFLSGRAREQY
TRBJ1-6 | TRBV18 | . | ASSPGQLVSPLH
TRBJ1-2 | TRBV5-1 | . | ASSLTANYGYT
TRBJ2-1 | TRBV9 | . | ASSVTATYNEQF
TRBJ2-5 | TRBV5-4 | TRBD2 | ASSPLPYLREGQETQY
TRBJ2-3 | TRBV11-3 | TRBD2 | ASSLGLAGGHDTQY
TRBJ2-7 | TRBV6-5 | TRBD2 | AGSGTSDGEQY
TRBJ2-1 | TRBV19 | . | ASSISVSSYNEQF
TRBJ2-1 | TRBV14 | TRBD2 | ASSQQASGFSYNEQF
TRBJ2-5 | TRBV24-1 | . | ATSEAQGTQY
TRBJ1-2 | TRBV24-1 | TRBD1 | ATRGAGGEGGYT
TRBJ2-1 | TRBV27 | . | ASSLSMSAYNEQF
TRBJ2-7 | TRBV19 | TRBD2 | ASSMRTSGNSEQY
TRBJ1-5 | TRBV12-3/TRBV12-4 | . | ASRRGENQPQH
TRBJ2-7 | TRBV5-4 | . | ASSMTGAYEQY
TRBJ1-3 | TRBV5-5 | . | ASSTDRNSGNTIY
TRBJ1-2 | TRBV19 | . | ASSTQGNYGYT
TRBJ2-2 | TRBV30 | . | AWSVLTGNTGELF
TRBJ2-5 | TRBV15 | . | ATSRDLTVLETQY
TRBJ2-1 | TRBV5-1 | . | ASSLAWVGVGYNEQF
TRBJ2-2 | TRBV27 | TRBD2 | ASSLTSVLLSGELF
TRBJ2-1 | TRBV5-4 | TRBD1 | ASSLGSDREKQF
TRBJ2-2 | TRBV4-1 | TRBD2 | ASSLRTSGDTGELF
TRBJ2-7 | TRBV13 | TRBD2 | ASSFSGASYEQY
TRBJ2-3 | TRBV6-5 | TRBD2 | ASKAGRGGYTQY
TRBJ2-6 | TRBV4-1 | TRBD1 | ASSQRGRPTGTGANVLT
TRBJ2-1 | TRBV5-1 | . | ASSLDPDRPNEQF
TRBJ2-5 | TRBV7-9 | . | ASTRGYKETQY
TRBJ1-6 | TRBV9 | . | ASSLDDSYSPLH
TRBJ1-5 | TRBV3-1/TRBV3-2 | . | ASSQMTGDNQPQH
TRBJ2-7 | TRBV11-2 | . | ASSPSPEGTYEQY
TRBJ2-3 | TRBV7-3 | TRBD2 | ASSVGTSGPIGTDTQY
TRBJ2-1 | TRBV5-1 | TRBD2 | ASSLVLAGNEQF
TRBJ2-2 | TRBV5-8 | TRBD1 | ASRDRQGIGELF
TRBJ1-2 | TRBV19 | TRBD1 | ASSKGKQGQLYGYT
TRBJ2-7 | TRBV4-2 | TRBD2 | ASSQDPAGIYEQY
TRBJ2-7 | TRBV3-1/TRBV3-2 | TRBD2 | ASSHLAGGDEQY
TRBJ1-2 | TRBV10-3 | . | AIIQGYGYT
TRBJ1-2 | TRBV7-3 | . | ASSLTDSYGYT
TRBJ2-1 | TRBV3-1/TRBV3-2 | TRBD2 | ASSPAGGSYNEQF